The table lists the clone carrying this T cell receptor beta chain with many counts. Unique molecular identifiers were present on the cDNA, which also gained a universal primer site by template switching. TCRdb reanalysed the 5' RACE reads using MiXCR and keeps one entry per CDR3 protein. The repertoire includes hundreds of thousands of distinct CDR3 sequences, around 7.6% of them detected once, and around 5% sits in the top ten. The data were taken from a study of identical twins. Healthy Caucasians were all of the donors. There are 15 residues in the CDR3. The V and J ends lost 2 bases and 1 base respectively, with 15 bases between them. Germline V gene data show CDR1 as DFQATT and CDR2 as SNEGSKA (reference sequence). The sample was also reused in another study, on yellow fever vaccine responses in identical twins.

This clonotype was sampled from a woman younger than 30 in good health. The chain joins TRBV20-1 to TRBJ2-7; no clear D gene. Sequencing was done on a sample of CD8+ T cells sorted from blood. The CDR3 spells CSARPPWAVSYEQYV. For the CDR3, the DNA is TGCAGTGCTAGACCTCCCTGGGCAGTTTCCTACGAGCAGTACGTC.